The table lists the clone carrying this TCR beta chain with a count of one. This entry comes from a study of blood T cell repertoires in COVID-19. Overall study context: COVID-19 samples, acute and convalescent, were from the United States, Italy and Spain. T cells, B-cell-depleted T cells, or PBMCs provided the cDNA or gDNA that served as material.

V dropped 0 bases and J dropped 4; count of bases not matched to a gene: 10. CDR3 size: 18 residues. The germline gives CDR1 SGHDN, CDR2 FVKESK. Authors' analysis steps: Estimation of nucleated cell counts was performed using reference gene primer amplification. Profiling relied on immunoSEQ multiplex PCR, and the TCRdb table lists in-frame clones only, not all of them. V and J calls and clone size are copied from that table; D and trimming were computed from the DNA. Among approximately 130,000 clones listed, roughly 69% were seen once. Sequencing was carried out using peripheral blood. The chain employs TRBV14 and TRBJ2-1; 9 nucleotides match TRBD1. The clonotype originates from a woman aged 70-85 years with acute or convalescent COVID-19. In nucleotides, the CDR3 is TGTGCCAGCAGCCAAGATAGGCCCCGGGACAGGGTTTACAATGAGCAGTTCTTC. Protein: CASSQDRPRDRVYNEQFF.